The source of this TCR beta chain is a study of T cell changes during pregnancy in multiple sclerosis. Sequenced by immunoSEQ multiplex PCR; TCRdb stores in-frame clones only, minus some. The sample lists under 80,000 clones; around 92% were seen once. Germline CDR1 and CDR2: SGHRS and YFSETQ. Losses at the gene ends were 1 base for V and 3 bases for J; bases not matched to a gene: 9. The CDR3 has 16 amino acids. The TCR originated in a female donor with multiple sclerosis, enrolled in a pregnancy study. This specimen consisted of peripheral blood, obtained before pregnancy. This sequence joins TRBV5-1 and TRBJ2-5, with TRBD1 matching 7 bases. CDR3 DNA: TGCGCCAGCAGCTTGAAACCTGACAGGGAAAAAGAGACCCAGTACTTC. Encoded protein: CASSLKPDREKETQYF. The variable domain in full, with the rest retrieved from reference TRBV5-1 and TRBJ2-5, is KAGVTQTPRYLIKTRGQQVTLSCSPISGHRSVSWYQQTPGQGLQFLFEYFSETQRNKGNFPGRFSGRQFSNSRSEMNVSTLELGDSALYLCASSLKPDREKETQYFGPGTRLLVL.